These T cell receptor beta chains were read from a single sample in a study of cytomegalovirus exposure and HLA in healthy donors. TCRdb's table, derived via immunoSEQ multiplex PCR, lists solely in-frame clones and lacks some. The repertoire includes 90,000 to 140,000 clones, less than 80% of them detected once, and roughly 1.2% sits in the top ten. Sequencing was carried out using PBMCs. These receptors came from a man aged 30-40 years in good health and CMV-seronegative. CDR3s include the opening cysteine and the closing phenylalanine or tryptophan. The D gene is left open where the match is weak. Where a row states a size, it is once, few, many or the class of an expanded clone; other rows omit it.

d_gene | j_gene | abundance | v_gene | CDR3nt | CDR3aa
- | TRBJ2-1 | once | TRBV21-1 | TGTGCCAGCAGCATAGTCCGGGACACCCACAATGAGCAGTTCTTC | CASSIVRDTHNEQFF
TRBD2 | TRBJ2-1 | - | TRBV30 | TGTGCCTGGATCGGGGGAGGGTACAATGAGCAGTTCTTC | CAWIGGGYNEQFF
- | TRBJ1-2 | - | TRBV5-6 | TGTGCCAGCAGCTTGATGTCAGGACAGCGTGCATTCAGCGATGGCTACACCTTC | CASSLMSGQRAFSDGYTF
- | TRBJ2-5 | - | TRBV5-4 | TGTGCCAGCAGCCCGAGGGATGAGCCGACCCAGTACTTC | CASSPRDEPTQYF
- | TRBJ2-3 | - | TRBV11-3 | TGTGCCAGCAGCCTCCGATGGGAGAGCCGCACAGATACGCAGTATTTT | CASSLRWESRTDTQYF
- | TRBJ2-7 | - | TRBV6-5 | TGTGCCAGCACTAAGGGCGGGGCGGACTCCTACGAGCAGTACTTC | CASTKGGADSYEQYF
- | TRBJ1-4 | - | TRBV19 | TGTGCCAGTAGTCCCCCTGGGGGGATTAATGAAAAACTGTTTTTT | CASSPPGGINEKLFF
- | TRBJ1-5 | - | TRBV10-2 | TGCGCCAGCAGTGAGCTTGATCTTTTTTCAGTGCGGCAGCCCCAGCATTTT | CASSELDLFSVRQPQHF
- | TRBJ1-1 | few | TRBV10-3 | TGTGCCTCTTCAGGCCAGGGGAAAGGTGAAGCTTTCTTT | CASSGQGKGEAFF
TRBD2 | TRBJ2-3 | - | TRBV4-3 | TGCGCCAGCAGGCCGATGTGGACTAGCGGGGAGACAGATACGCAGTATTTT | CASRPMWTSGETDTQYF
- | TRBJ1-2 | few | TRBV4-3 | TGCGCCAGCAGCCAAGCAGGTACAGGGTATAACTATGGCTACACCTTC | CASSQAGTGYNYGYTF
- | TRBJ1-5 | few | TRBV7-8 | TGTGCCAGCAGCTTAGGCGGGGGCAATCAGCCCCAGCATTTT | CASSLGGGNQPQHF
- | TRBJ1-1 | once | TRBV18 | TGTGCCAGCTCACAACTCGACACCCTGGACACTGAAGCTTTCTTT | CASSQLDTLDTEAFF
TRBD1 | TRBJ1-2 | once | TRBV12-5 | TGTGCTAGTGGTTTGGGGACCGGGACAGCCTATGGCTACACCTTC | CASGLGTGTAYGYTF
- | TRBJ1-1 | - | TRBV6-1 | TGTGCCAGTACAACGGGAAGGAACACTGAAGCTTTCTTT | CASTTGRNTEAFF
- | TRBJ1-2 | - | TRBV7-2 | TGTGCCAGCAGCTTAGAGGCAGGGATAACTAACTATGGCTACACCTTC | CASSLEAGITNYGYTF
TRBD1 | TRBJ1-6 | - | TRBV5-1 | TGCGCCAGCAGCTCGGGACCAGGGGGCGGCACTTCACCCCTCCACTTT | CASSSGPGGGTSPLHF
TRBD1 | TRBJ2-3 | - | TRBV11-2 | TGTGCCAGCAGCTTGGACAGGATGGCAGATACGCAGTATTTT | CASSLDRMADTQYF
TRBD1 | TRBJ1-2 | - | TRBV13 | TGTGCCAGCAGCTTAGCGGGACAGGGTGTCAATAGGCACTTC | CASSLAGQGVNRHF
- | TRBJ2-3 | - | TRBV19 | TGTGCCCCCAGGCGCGGGTTCTGCACAGATACGCAGTATTTT | CAPRRGFCTDTQYF
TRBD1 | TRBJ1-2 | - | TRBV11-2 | TGTGCCAGCAGGCAAACAAAAAAAACCGGGACAGGCGATTATGGCTACACCTTC | CASRQTKKTGTGDYGYTF
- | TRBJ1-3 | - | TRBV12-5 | TGTGCTAGTGGTCAACTCCCAGGTGGAAACACCATATATTTT | CASGQLPGGNTIYF
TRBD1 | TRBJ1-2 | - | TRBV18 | TGTGCCAGCTCACCAGACAGGGGGTATGGCTACACCTTC | CASSPDRGYGYTF
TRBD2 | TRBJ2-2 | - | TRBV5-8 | TGTGCCAGCAGCTGGAGAATAGCGGGCTCGAACACCGGGGAGCTGTTTTTT | CASSWRIAGSNTGELFF
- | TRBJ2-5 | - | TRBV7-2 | TGTGCCAGCAGCTTAGCTCTTGCGGGGGCCCCGGGAGAGACCCAGTACTTC | CASSLALAGAPGETQYF
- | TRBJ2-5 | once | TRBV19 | TGTGCCAGTAGTATGCGAGATGCAATCCAAGAGACCCAGTACTTC | CASSMRDAIQETQYF
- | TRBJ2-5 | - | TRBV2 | TGTGCCAGCAGGGAAAGGGGGTTGGTAGAGACCCAGTACTTC | CASRERGLVETQYF
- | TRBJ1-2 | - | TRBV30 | TGTGCCTGGAGTTCTTTGGGGGGGGACTATGGCTACACCTTC | CAWSSLGGDYGYTF
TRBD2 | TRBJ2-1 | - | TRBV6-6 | TGTGCCAGCAGTCAAGCGGGATCTTCTTCGGGAGAGCAGTTCTTC | CASSQAGSSSGEQFF
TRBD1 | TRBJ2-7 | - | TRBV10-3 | TGTGCCATCAGCCCAGCCGGGACAGGGGCGCAGTACTTC | CAISPAGTGAQYF
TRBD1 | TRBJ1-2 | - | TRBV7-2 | TGTGCCAGCAGCTTCCGACAGGGGGTCGCGTACACCTTC | CASSFRQGVAYTF
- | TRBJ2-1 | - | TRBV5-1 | TGCGCCAGCAGCGCCGGGAGAAACAATGAGCAGTTCTTC | CASSAGRNNEQFF
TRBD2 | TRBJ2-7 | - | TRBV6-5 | TGTGCCAGCAGTCTCTCTAGCGGGAGGTACGAGCAGTGCTTC | CASSLSSGRYEQCF
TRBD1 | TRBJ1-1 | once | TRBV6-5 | TGTGCCAGCAGTTACGGGGACAGGGATATGAACACTGAAGCTTTCTTT | CASSYGDRDMNTEAFF
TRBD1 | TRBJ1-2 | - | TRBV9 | TGTGCCAGTACAATGGGACAGAACTATGGCTACACCTTC | CASTMGQNYGYTF
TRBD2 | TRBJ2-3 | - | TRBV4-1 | TGCGCCAGCAGCCAAGTTAGCGGGACGACAGATACGCAGTATTTT | CASSQVSGTTDTQYF
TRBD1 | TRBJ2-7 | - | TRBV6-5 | TGTGCCAGCAGCCAAGGGACAGGGGTGGGGGAGCAGTACTTC | CASSQGTGVGEQYF
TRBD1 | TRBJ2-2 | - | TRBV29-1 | TGCAGCGTTGTTCTGCAGGGGGCAAATCAAGCCGGGGAGCTGTTTTTT | CSVVLQGANQAGELFF
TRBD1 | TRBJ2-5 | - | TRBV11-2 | TGTGCCAGCAGCCGGGGACAGGGCAACCAAGAGACCCAGTACTTC | CASSRGQGNQETQYF
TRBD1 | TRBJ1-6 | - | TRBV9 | TGTGCCAGCAGCCCGGGACAGAATAATTCACCCCTCCACTTT | CASSPGQNNSPLHF
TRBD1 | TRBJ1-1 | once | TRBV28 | TGTGCCAGCAGTCGGGACAGGGCTGAAGCTTTCTTT | CASSRDRAEAFF
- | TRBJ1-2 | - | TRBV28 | TGTGCCAGCAGCTTGCCCGGCGGGGGCAACTATGGCTACACCTTC | CASSLPGGGNYGYTF